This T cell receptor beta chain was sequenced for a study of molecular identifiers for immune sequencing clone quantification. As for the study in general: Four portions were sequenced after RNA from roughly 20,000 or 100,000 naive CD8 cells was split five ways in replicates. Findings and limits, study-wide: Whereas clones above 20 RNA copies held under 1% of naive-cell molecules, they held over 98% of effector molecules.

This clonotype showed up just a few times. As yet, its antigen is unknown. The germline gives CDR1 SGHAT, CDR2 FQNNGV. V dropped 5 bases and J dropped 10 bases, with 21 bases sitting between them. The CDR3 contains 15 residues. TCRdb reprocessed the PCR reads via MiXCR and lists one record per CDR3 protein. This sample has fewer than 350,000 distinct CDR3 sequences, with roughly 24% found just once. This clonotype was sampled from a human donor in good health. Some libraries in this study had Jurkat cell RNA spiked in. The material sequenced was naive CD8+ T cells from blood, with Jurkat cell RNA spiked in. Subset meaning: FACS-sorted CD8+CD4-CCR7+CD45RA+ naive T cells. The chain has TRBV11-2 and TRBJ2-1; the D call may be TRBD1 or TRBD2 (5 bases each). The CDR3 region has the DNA TGTGCCAGCAGCCGAAATCCGGGACGCATAGAAGAGCAGTTCTTC. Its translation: CASSRNPGRIEEQFF.